A selection of T cell receptor beta chains follows, all from one sample in a study of CD8 T cells in Susac syndrome. TCRdb re-analysed the immunoSEQ multiplex PCR reads in MiXCR, keeping a single row per CDR3 protein. This table holds 150,000 to 200,000 distinct CDR3 sequences, roughly 92% found once. Sequences were obtained from CD4+ T cells from PBMCs. The source of these receptors is a human donor with multiple sclerosis. Each CDR3 is given with its conserved first and last residue. A D gene is named only where the DNA matches it firmly. Size is stated for part of the rows, as once, few or many counts, or as a class when the clone is expanded.

J	length	D	V	size	CDR3	DNA
TRBJ2-5	12	TRBD2	TRBV6-1	.	CASSERGEAQYF	TGTGCCAGCAGTGAACGGGGGGAGGCCCAGTACTTC
TRBJ2-5	15	TRBD2	TRBV2	once	CASSPGRQVQETQYF	TGTGCCAGCAGCCCCGGGAGGCAGGTCCAAGAGACCCAGTACTTC
TRBJ2-1	14	.	TRBV10-3	once	CAISGGASWNEQFF	TGTGCCATCAGTGGAGGGGCGAGCTGGAATGAGCAGTTCTTC
TRBJ2-2	14	TRBD1	TRBV24-1	once	CATSDPGQPGELFF	TGTGCCACCAGTGACCCGGGACAGCCCGGGGAGCTGTTTTTT
TRBJ1-2	15	.	TRBV7-2	.	CASSLADGPNYGYTF	TGTGCCAGCAGCTTAGCAGATGGCCCTAACTATGGCTACACCTTC
TRBJ1-2	14	.	TRBV9	.	CASSVGSINYGYTF	TGTGCCAGCAGCGTAGGGTCAATTAACTATGGCTACACCTTC
TRBJ2-1	17	TRBD2	TRBV2	.	CASSVRGGNSVGNEQFF	TGTGCCAGCAGTGTGCGGGGGGGCAATTCTGTTGGCAATGAGCAGTTCTTC
TRBJ1-6	16	.	TRBV27	.	CASRPIQGLYNSPLHF	TGTGCCAGCAGACCAATACAGGGTCTATACAATTCACCCCTCCACTTT
TRBJ2-3	16	TRBD2	TRBV20-1	.	CSARTSGRAGTDTQYF	TGCAGTGCTAGGACTAGCGGGAGGGCCGGAACAGATACGCAGTATTTT
TRBJ1-1	14	TRBD1	TRBV20-1	.	CSARDQGQGSEAFF	TGCAGTGCTAGAGATCAGGGACAGGGCTCTGAAGCTTTCTTT
TRBJ2-6	14	.	TRBV6-5	few	CASSSHSGANVLTF	TGTGCCAGCAGTTCCCACTCTGGGGCCAACGTCCTGACTTTC
TRBJ2-7	15	TRBD2	TRBV3-1	.	CASSPPGGSSYEQYF	TGTGCCAGCAGCCCCCCTGGCGGGAGCTCCTACGAGCAGTACTTC
TRBJ1-2	12	TRBD1	TRBV12-3/TRBV12-4	.	CASSLGQGSFTF	TGTGCCAGCAGCCTGGGACAGGGGAGTTTCACCTTC
TRBJ2-3	17	TRBD2	TRBV10-3	.	CAISSRTSGKSTDTQYF	TGTGCCATCAGCTCAAGGACTAGCGGAAAGAGCACAGATACGCAGTATTTT
TRBJ2-2	15	TRBD1	TRBV12-3/TRBV12-4	.	CASTADRGNTGELFF	TGTGCCAGCACAGCGGACAGGGGAAACACCGGGGAGCTGTTTTTT
TRBJ1-2	14	TRBD1	TRBV24-1	.	CATSPPDREGGYTF	TGTGCCACCAGTCCTCCCGACAGGGAGGGTGGCTACACCTTC
TRBJ1-3	13	.	TRBV30	.	CGRGTNSGNTIYF	TGTGGTCGGGGTACAAACTCTGGAAACACCATATATTTT
TRBJ2-4	19	TRBD1	TRBV15	.	CATSRDLRQGSDGKNIQYF	TGTGCCACCAGCAGAGACCTTCGACAGGGTTCGGATGGCAAAAACATTCAGTACTTC
TRBJ2-7	17	TRBD2	TRBV4-2	.	CASSQTFPSGGVGEQYF	TGTGCCAGCAGCCAAACCTTCCCTAGCGGGGGGGTAGGCGAGCAGTACTTC
TRBJ2-3	14	TRBD2	TRBV27	.	CASTPSGSRYTQYF	TGTGCCAGCACCCCCAGCGGGAGTAGGTATACGCAGTATTTT
TRBJ2-7	15	TRBD1	TRBV27	once	CASSRNRDSYYEQYF	TGTGCCAGCAGTAGAAACCGGGACAGTTACTACGAGCAGTACTTC
TRBJ2-7	13	TRBD1	TRBV29-1	.	CSAQGQGFYEQYF	TGCAGCGCCCAGGGACAGGGATTCTACGAGCAGTACTTC
TRBJ2-3	17	.	TRBV11-2	.	CASSLRGLPPRADTQYF	TGTGCCAGCAGCCTCAGGGGACTCCCACCTAGGGCAGATACGCAGTATTTT
TRBJ1-1	13	.	TRBV20-1	.	CSAETDRNTEAFF	TGCAGTGCTGAGACGGACCGGAACACTGAAGCTTTCTTT
TRBJ2-3	18	TRBD2	TRBV7-8	.	CASSFGLAGGFSTDTQYF	TGTGCCAGCAGCTTCGGACTAGCGGGGGGCTTTAGCACAGATACGCAGTATTTT
TRBJ2-3	16	TRBD2	TRBV27	.	CASSSQAGFSTDTQYF	TGTGCCAGCAGTAGCCAAGCGGGATTTAGCACAGATACGCAGTATTTT
TRBJ2-7	15	TRBD1	TRBV6-5	.	CASSYGLQGADEQYF	TGTGCCAGCAGTTATGGGTTACAGGGGGCAGACGAGCAGTACTTC
TRBJ2-5	13	.	TRBV10-3	.	CAISAMGIETQYF	TGTGCCATCAGTGCCATGGGGATCGAGACCCAGTACTTC
TRBJ2-7	17	TRBD2	TRBV4-1	.	CASSSLLGLAGSLEQYF	TGCGCCAGCAGCTCGCTGCTGGGACTAGCGGGATCTCTTGAGCAGTACTTC
TRBJ1-6	14	TRBD1	TRBV5-1	.	CASSPQGAESPLHF	TGCGCCAGCAGCCCACAGGGGGCTGAATCACCCCTCCACTTT
TRBJ1-5	15	.	TRBV20-1	.	CSASDGPYGNQPQHF	TGCAGTGCTAGCGACGGGCCCTACGGGAATCAGCCCCAGCATTTT
TRBJ2-5	14	.	TRBV5-6	few	CASSRALEGETQYF	TGTGCCAGCAGCCGAGCCCTTGAGGGAGAGACCCAGTACTTC
TRBJ2-1	15	.	TRBV3-1	.	CASSPPLGSYNEQFF	TGTGCCAGCAGCCCCCCTCTGGGGTCCTACAATGAGCAGTTCTTC
TRBJ2-2	16	TRBD1	TRBV3-1	.	CASSQDLGGGAGELFF	TGTGCCAGCAGCCAAGATCTAGGGGGCGGCGCCGGGGAGCTGTTTTTT
TRBJ2-1	16	TRBD2	TRBV5-4	.	CASSLAGGGASDEQFF	TGTGCCAGCAGCTTGGCCGGCGGGGGGGCCTCCGATGAGCAGTTCTTC
TRBJ2-2	14	.	TRBV7-8	.	CASSLNGWAGELFF	TGTGCCAGCAGCTTAAATGGGTGGGCCGGGGAGCTGTTTTTT
TRBJ1-4	15	.	TRBV9	.	CASSVGLTGVEKLFF	TGTGCCAGCAGCGTAGGCCTCACCGGAGTTGAAAAACTGTTTTTT
TRBJ1-5	15	.	TRBV6-6	.	CASSQDRLSNQPQHF	TGTGCCAGCAGTCAGGACAGACTAAGCAATCAGCCCCAGCATTTT
TRBJ2-3	16	TRBD1	TRBV7-9	.	CASSFGGQGVPDTQYF	TGTGCCAGCAGCTTTGGAGGACAGGGGGTACCAGATACGCAGTATTTT
TRBJ2-4	12	.	TRBV5-1	.	CASSSEGNIQYF	TGCGCCAGCAGCTCCGAGGGAAACATTCAGTACTTC
TRBJ1-3	13	.	TRBV12-3/TRBV12-4	.	CASSPFSGNTIYF	TGTGCCAGCAGTCCTTTCTCTGGAAACACCATATATTTT
TRBJ1-3	15	.	TRBV6-5	.	CASSYAAHSGNTIYF	TGTGCCAGCAGTTACGCAGCTCACTCTGGAAACACCATATATTTT
TRBJ2-2	14	.	TRBV6-2/TRBV6-3	.	CASIQGLNTGELFF	TGTGCCAGCATCCAGGGGTTGAACACCGGGGAGCTGTTTTTT
TRBJ1-4	17	.	TRBV28	.	CASRSPGPGTPNEKLFF	TGTGCCAGCAGGAGTCCTGGGCCAGGGACGCCCAATGAAAAACTGTTTTTT
TRBJ2-1	14	TRBD1	TRBV4-2	.	CASSQGTGTHEQFF	TGTGCCAGCAGCCAAGGGACAGGGACCCATGAGCAGTTCTTC